These T cell receptor beta chains were read from a single sample in a study of control samples from healthy donors and cancer patients. Only in-frame clones appear in the TCRdb table, and some are missing; sequencing was by immunoSEQ multiplex PCR. The sample includes around 140,000 clones, approximately 94% seen only once; the top ten take about an eighth. The sequenced material came from blood. These receptors all stem from a man aged 35 to 55 in good health. The CDR3 runs from the conserved cysteine through the conserved F or W. A D gene is named only where the DNA matches it firmly. A clone size is listed for some rows: how often the clone was seen (once, few, many), or a class if it is expanded.

CDR3: CASSLGGAEKNIQYF
DNA: TGTGCCAGCAGCTTAGGCGGGGCCGAAAAAAACATTCAGTACTTC
V: TRBV11-2
J: TRBJ2-4
size: NA
D: NA

CDR3: CASSLARLQSNEKLFF
DNA: TGTGCCAGCAGCTTGGCACGGCTACAATCGAATGAAAAACTGTTTTTT
V: TRBV5-5
J: TRBJ1-4
size: NA
D: NA

CDR3: CASSHSGGLHEKLFF
DNA: TGCGCCAGCAGCCATTCGGGGGGACTCCATGAAAAACTGTTTTTT
V: TRBV5-1
J: TRBJ1-4
size: NA
D: NA

CDR3: CASSRPEGQSNQPQHF
DNA: TGTGCCAGCAGCCGACCTGAGGGACAGAGCAATCAGCCCCAGCATTTT
V: TRBV6-2/TRBV6-3
J: TRBJ1-5
size: NA
D: TRBD1

CDR3: CASSSASGTYEQYF
DNA: TGTGCCAGCAGCTCCGCTAGCGGAACTTACGAGCAGTACTTC
V: TRBV28
J: TRBJ2-7
size: once
D: TRBD2

CDR3: CASSRMATANTEAFF
DNA: TGTGCCAGCAGCCGGATGGCGACAGCGAACACTGAAGCTTTCTTT
V: TRBV16
J: TRBJ1-1
size: NA
D: NA

CDR3: CASSDIQGGSGANVLTF
DNA: TGCGCCAGCAGCGACATACAGGGTGGGTCTGGGGCCAACGTCCTGACTTTC
V: TRBV5-1
J: TRBJ2-6
size: NA
D: NA

CDR3: CASSQGGYTQYF
DNA: TGCGCCAGCAGCCAAGGGGGGTACACGCAGTATTTT
V: TRBV4-1
J: TRBJ2-3
size: once
D: NA

CDR3: CASSRVTGGGSNQPQHF
DNA: TGCGCCAGCAGCCGAGTAACAGGGGGCGGGAGCAATCAGCCCCAGCATTTT
V: TRBV4-1
J: TRBJ1-5
size: NA
D: TRBD1

CDR3: CASSDLQGKWVNYGYTF
DNA: TGTGCCAGCAGTGACTTGCAGGGAAAATGGGTGAACTATGGCTACACCTTC
V: TRBV6-4
J: TRBJ1-2
size: NA
D: NA

CDR3: CAISAIAGGSSYNEQFF
DNA: TGTGCCATCAGTGCCATAGCGGGAGGGAGCTCCTACAATGAGCAGTTCTTC
V: TRBV10-3
J: TRBJ2-1
size: NA
D: TRBD2

CDR3: CASSQEARDTGELFF
DNA: TGTGCCAGCAGCCAAGAGGCCAGAGACACCGGGGAGCTGTTTTTT
V: TRBV4-2
J: TRBJ2-2
size: NA
D: NA

CDR3: CAWSVDRGSNQPQHF
DNA: TGTGCCTGGAGTGTTGACAGGGGTAGCAATCAGCCCCAGCATTTT
V: TRBV30
J: TRBJ1-5
size: once
D: TRBD1

CDR3: CASSAVNTEAFF
DNA: TGTGCCAGCAGTGCGGTGAACACTGAAGCTTTCTTT
V: TRBV28
J: TRBJ1-1
size: NA
D: NA

CDR3: CASGLAQGTTNEKLFF
DNA: TGTGCTAGTGGTTTGGCCCAGGGGACAACTAATGAAAAACTGTTTTTT
V: TRBV12-5
J: TRBJ1-4
size: NA
D: NA

CDR3: CASSGQGSGGETQYF
DNA: TGTGCCAGCAGCGGACAGGGGAGCGGGGGAGAGACCCAGTACTTC
V: TRBV5-8
J: TRBJ2-5
size: NA
D: NA

CDR3: CASSQAHGQPEENTEAFF
DNA: TGCGCCAGCAGCCAAGCCCACGGACAGCCAGAAGAGAACACTGAAGCTTTCTTT
V: TRBV4-3
J: TRBJ1-1
size: NA
D: NA

CDR3: CASSTSRGYGYTF
DNA: TGTGCCAGTAGTACTTCCCGGGGCTATGGCTACACCTTC
V: TRBV19
J: TRBJ1-2
size: NA
D: NA